This TCR beta chain was sequenced during a study of shared clonotypes between healthy human individuals. Study-wide points: Unshared clonotypes carried lower generation probabilities than those common to all four donors.

V lost 4 bases, J lost 5 bases, and 9 bases stayed unmatched. The CDR3 length is 16 residues. Germline V gene sequence: CDR1 MGHDK, CDR2 SYGVNS. Here immunoSEQ multiplex PCR was the method, and the copy in TCRdb shows in-frame clones only, minus some. The sample carries over 95,000 clones, 68% recorded once. This clone appeared a single time. Its matching antigen is unknown. Everyone who donated was a Caucasian adult who lived in Nashville, Tennessee. The receptor's source is a woman in her thirties in good health. V gene TRBV25-1 combines with J gene TRBJ2-2; 8 bases match TRBD1. The sequenced material came from memory CD8+ T cells sorted from blood. Subset specified: CD45RO+ cells pooled with CCR7-negative TemRA cells. CDR3 loop: CASSVTGGGNTGELFF. In DNA form, the CDR3 reads TGTGCCAGCAGTGTAACAGGGGGTGGGAATACCGGGGAGCTGTTTTTT.